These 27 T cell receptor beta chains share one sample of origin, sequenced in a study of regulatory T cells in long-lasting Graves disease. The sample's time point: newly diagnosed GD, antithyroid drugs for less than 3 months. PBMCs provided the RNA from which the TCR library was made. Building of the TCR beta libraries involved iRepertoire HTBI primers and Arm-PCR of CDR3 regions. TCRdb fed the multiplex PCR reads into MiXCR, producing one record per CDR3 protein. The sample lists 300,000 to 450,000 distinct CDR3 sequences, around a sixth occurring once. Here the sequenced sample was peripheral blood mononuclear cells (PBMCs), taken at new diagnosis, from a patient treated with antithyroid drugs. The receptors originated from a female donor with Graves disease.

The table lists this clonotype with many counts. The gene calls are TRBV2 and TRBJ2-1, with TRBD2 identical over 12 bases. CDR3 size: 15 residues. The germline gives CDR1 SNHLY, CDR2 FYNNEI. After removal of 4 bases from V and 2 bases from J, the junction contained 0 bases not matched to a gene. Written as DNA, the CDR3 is TGTGCCAGCAGTGGACTAGCGGGAGCCTACAATGAGCAGTTCTTC. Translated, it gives CASSGLAGAYNEQFF. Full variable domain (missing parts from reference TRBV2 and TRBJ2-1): EPEVTQTPSHQVTQMGQEVILRCVPISNHLYFYWYRQILGQKVEFLVSFYNNEISEKSEIFDDQFSVERPDGSNFTLKIRSTKLEDSAMYFCASSGLAGAYNEQFFGPGTRLTVL.

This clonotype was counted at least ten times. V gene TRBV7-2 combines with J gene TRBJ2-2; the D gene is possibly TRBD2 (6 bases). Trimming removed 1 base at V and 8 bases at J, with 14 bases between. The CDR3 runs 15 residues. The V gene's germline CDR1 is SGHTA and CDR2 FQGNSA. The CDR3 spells CASSLVAGTGGELFF. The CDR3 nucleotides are TGTGCCAGCAGCTTAGTTGCGGGGACCGGGGGGGAGCTGTTTTTT.

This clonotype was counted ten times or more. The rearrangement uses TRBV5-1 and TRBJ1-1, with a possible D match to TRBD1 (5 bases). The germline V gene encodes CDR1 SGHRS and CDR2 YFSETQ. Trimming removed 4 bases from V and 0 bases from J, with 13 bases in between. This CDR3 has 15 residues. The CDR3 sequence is CASSSISTVNTEAFF. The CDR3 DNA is TGCGCCAGCAGCAGCATATCGACAGTGAACACTGAAGCTTTCTTT.

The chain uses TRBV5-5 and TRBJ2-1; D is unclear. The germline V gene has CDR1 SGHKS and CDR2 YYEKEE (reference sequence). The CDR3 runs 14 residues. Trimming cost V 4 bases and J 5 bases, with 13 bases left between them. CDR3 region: CASSTGPYHNEQFF. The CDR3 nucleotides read TGTGCCAGCAGCACCGGGCCCTATCACAATGAGCAGTTCTTC.

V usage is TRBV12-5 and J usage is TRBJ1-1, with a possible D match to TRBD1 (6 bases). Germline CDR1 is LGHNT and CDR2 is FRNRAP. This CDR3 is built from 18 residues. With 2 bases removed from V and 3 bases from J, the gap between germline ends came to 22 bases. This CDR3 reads CASGLPALGGPTDTEAFF. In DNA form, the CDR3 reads TGTGCTAGTGGTTTGCCGGCTTTGGGGGGCCCCACGGACACTGAAGCTTTCTTT.

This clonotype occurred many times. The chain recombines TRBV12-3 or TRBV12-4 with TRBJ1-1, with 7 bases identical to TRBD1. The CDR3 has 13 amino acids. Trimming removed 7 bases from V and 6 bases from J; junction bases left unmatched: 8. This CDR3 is CASTLEGAPEAFF. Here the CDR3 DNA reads TGTGCCAGCACTCTAGAGGGGGCCCCTGAAGCTTTCTTT.

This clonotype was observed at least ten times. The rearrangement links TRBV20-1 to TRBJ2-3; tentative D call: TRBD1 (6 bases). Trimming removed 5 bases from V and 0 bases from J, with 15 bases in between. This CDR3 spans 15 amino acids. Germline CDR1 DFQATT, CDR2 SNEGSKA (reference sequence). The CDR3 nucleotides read TGCAGTGCTCCGACCGGACAGTCTAGCACAGATACGCAGTATTTT. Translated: CSAPTGQSSTDTQYF.

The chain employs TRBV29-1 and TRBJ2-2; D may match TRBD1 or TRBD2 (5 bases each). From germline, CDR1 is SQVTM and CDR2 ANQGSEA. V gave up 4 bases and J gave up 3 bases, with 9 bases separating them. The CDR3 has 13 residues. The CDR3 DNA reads TGCAGCGTTGGGGGGAGCTACACCGGGGAGCTGTTTTTT. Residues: CSVGGSYTGELFF.

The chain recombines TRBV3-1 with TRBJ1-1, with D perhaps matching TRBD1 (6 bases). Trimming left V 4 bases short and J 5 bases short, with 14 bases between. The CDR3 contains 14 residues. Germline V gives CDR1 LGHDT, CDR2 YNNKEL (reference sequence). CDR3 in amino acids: CASSLRGARTEAFF. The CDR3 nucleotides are TGTGCCAGCAGCCTCCGGGGGGCGAGGACTGAAGCTTTCTTT.

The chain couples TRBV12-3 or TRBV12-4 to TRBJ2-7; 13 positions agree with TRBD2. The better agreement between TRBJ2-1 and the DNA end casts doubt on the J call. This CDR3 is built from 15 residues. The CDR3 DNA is TGTGCCAGCAGTCCGGGACTAGCGGGAAAACTAGGGCAGTTCTTC. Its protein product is CASSPGLAGKLGQFF.

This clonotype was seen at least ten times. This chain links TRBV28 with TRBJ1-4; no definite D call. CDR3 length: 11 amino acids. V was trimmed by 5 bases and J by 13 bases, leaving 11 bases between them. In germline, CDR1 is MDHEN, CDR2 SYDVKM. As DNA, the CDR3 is TGTGCCAGCAGTGACGGAGGCGCACTGTTTTTT. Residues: CASSDGGALFF.

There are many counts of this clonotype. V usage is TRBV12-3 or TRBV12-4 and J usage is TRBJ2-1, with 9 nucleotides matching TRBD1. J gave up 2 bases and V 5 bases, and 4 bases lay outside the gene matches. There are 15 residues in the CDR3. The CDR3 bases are TGTGCCAGCAGTAGACAGGGGGGGACCTACAATGAGCAGTTCTTC. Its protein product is CASSRQGGTYNEQFF.

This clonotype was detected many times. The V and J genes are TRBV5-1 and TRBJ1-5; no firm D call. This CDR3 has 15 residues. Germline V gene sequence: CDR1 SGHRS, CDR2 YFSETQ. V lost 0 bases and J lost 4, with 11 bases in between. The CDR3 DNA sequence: TGCGCCAGCAGCTTGGAGGGCGGCCGTAATCAGCCCCAGCATTTT. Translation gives CASSLEGGRNQPQHF.

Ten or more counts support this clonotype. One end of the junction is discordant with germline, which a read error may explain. The CDR3 coding sequence is TGTGCCAGCAGTCAACAGGGAGACTATGGCTACACCTTC. Its protein is CASSQQGDYGYTF. This chain joins TRBV5-1 and TRBJ1-2; maybe TRBD1 (6 bases). Germline loops: CDR1 SGHRS, CDR2 YFSETQ. The length of the CDR3 is 13 residues.

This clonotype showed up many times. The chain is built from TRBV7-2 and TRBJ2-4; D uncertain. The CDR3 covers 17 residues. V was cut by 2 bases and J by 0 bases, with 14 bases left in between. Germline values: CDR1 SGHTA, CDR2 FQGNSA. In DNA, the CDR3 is TGTGCCAGCAGCTTACTACTTGTCGAGTTAGCCAAAAACATTCAGTACTTC. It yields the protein CASSLLLVELAKNIQYF.

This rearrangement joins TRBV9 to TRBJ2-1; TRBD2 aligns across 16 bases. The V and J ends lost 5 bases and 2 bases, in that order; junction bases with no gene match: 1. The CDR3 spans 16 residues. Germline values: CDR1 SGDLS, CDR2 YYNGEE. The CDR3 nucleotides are TGTGCCAGCAGTGGGACTAGCGGGGGGGCCTACAATGAGCAGTTCTTC. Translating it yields CASSGTSGGAYNEQFF.

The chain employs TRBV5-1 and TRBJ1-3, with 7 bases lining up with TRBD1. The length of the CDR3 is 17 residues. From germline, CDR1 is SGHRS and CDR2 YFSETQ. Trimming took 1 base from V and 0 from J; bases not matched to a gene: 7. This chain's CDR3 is CASSLLAGGNSGNTIYF. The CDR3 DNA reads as TGCGCCAGCAGCTTGCTGGCAGGGGGGAACTCTGGAAACACCATATATTTT.

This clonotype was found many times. The CDR3 region is CASSPTQYF. In nucleotides, the CDR3 is TGTGCCAGCAGTCCGACCCAGTACTTC. This rearrangement joins TRBV12-3 or TRBV12-4 to TRBJ2-5; D gene uncertain. The CDR3 is 9 residues long. V lost 5 bases and J lost 7, with 2 bases in between.

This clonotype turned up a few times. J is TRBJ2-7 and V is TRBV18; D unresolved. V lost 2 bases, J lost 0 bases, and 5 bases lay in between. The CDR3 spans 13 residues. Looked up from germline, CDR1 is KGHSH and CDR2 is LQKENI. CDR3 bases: TGTGCCAGCTCACCAGCAAGCTCCTACGAGCAGTACTTC. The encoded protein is CASSPASSYEQYF. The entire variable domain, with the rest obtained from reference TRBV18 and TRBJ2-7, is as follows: NAGVMQNPRHLVRRRGQEARLRCSPMKGHSHVYWYRQLPEEGLKFMVYLQKENIIDESGMPKERFSAEFPKEGPSILRIQQVVRGDSAAYFCASSPASSYEQYFGPGTRLTVT.

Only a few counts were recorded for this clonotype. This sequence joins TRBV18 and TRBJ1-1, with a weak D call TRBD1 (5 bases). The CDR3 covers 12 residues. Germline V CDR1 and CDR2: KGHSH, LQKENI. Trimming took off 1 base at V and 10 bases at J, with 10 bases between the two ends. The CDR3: CASSPRGVSAFF. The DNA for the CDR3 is TGTGCCAGCTCACCACGGGGGGTTTCAGCTTTCTTT.

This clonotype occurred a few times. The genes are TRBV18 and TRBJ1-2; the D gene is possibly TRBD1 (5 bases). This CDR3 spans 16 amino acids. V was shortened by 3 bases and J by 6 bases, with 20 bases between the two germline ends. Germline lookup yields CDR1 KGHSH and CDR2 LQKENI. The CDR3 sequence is CASSPGIGGFLHGYTF. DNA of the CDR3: TGTGCCAGCTCACCGGGAATCGGGGGTTTTTTGCATGGCTACACCTTC.

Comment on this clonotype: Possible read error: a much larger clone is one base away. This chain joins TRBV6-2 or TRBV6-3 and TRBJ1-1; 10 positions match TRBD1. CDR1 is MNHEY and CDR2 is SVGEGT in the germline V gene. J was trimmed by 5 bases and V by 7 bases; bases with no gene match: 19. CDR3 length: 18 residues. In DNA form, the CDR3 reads TGTGCCAGCATTGCGAGGCCCGGGACAGGGGTTAAAGGGACTGAAGCTTTCTTT. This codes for CASIARPGTGVKGTEAFF.

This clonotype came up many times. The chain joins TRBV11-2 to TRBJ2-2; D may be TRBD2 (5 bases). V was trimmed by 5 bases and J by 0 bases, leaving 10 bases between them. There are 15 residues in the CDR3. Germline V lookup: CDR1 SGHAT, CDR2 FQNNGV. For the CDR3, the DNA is TGTGCCAGCAGCACGGGGAATTCGAACACCGGGGAGCTGTTTTTT. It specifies CASSTGNSNTGELFF.

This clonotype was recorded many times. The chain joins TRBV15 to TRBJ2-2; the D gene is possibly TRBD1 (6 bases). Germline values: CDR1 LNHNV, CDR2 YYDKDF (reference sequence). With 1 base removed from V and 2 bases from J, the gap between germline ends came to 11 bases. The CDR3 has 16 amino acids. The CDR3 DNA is TGTGCCACCAGCAGAGGTACAGGGACCAACACCGGGGAGCTGTTTTTT. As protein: CATSRGTGTNTGELFF.

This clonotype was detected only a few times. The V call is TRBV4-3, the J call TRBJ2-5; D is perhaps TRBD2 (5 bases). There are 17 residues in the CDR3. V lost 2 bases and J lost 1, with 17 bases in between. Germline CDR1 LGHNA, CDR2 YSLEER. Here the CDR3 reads CASSQKIEGSFQETQYF. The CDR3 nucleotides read TGCGCCAGCAGCCAAAAGATCGAGGGATCTTTCCAAGAGACCCAGTACTTC.

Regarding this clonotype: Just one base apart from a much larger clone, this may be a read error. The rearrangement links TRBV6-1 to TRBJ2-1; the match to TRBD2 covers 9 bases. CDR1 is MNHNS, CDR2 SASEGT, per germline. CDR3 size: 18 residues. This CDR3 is CAISNLAGYSFPYNEQFF. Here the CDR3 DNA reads TGTGCCATCAGTAACCTAGCGGGATACTCATTCCCCTACAATGAGCAGTTCTTC.

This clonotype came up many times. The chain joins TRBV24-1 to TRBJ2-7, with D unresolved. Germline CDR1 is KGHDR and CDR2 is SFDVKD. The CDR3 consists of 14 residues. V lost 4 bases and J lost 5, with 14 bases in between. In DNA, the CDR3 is TGTGCCACCAGTGACCCCTCTGGAACAGACGAGCAGTACTTC. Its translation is CATSDPSGTDEQYF.